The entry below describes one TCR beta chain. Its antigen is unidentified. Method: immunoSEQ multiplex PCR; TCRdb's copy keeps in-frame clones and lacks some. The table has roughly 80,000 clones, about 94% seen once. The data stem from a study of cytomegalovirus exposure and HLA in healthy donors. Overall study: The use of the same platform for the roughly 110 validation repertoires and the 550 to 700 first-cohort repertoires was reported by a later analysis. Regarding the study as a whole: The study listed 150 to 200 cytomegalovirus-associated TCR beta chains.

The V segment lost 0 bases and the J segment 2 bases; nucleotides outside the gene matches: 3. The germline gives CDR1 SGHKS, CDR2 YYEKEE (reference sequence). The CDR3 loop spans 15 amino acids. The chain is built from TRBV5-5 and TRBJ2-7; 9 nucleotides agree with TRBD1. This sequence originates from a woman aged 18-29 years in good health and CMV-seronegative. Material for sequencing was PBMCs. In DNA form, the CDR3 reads TGTGCCAGCAGCTTGGGCGACAGGGGGACCTACGAGCAGTACTTC. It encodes CASSLGDRGTYEQYF.